This is a list of T cell receptor beta chains from one sample in a study of sequential checkpoint blockade in melanoma. TCRdb's table, derived via immunoSEQ multiplex PCR, lists solely in-frame clones and lacks some. The sample comprises several thousand clones, about 20% of which are singletons, and approximately 8.7% rests with the top ten. The material sequenced was tumor tissue (inferred from file names), taken from a patient given nivolumab and ipilimumab in sequence. These receptor sequences come from a human donor with melanoma. Each CDR3 is given without its conserved first and last residue. Fields, in order: J gene, V gene, D gene, CDR3 protein. D genes are given only for firm matches.

TRBJ1-1 TRBV6-8 NA ASSRRGTEAF
TRBJ1-1 TRBV4-1 NA ASSQDRGGAF
TRBJ2-2 TRBV6-8 NA ASSERWIKELF
TRBJ1-5 TRBV19 TRBD1 ASSIEARGQPQH
TRBJ2-4 TRBV11-3 TRBD2 ASSTGGEVRNIQY
TRBJ1-1 TRBV30 TRBD1 AWSRGTTEAF
TRBJ2-3 TRBV6-8 TRBD1 ASRPGQGRGDTQY
TRBJ2-1 TRBV27 NA ASSLSGPTPQNEQF
TRBJ2-3 TRBV12-5 NA ASTPGQGTDTQY
TRBJ2-3 TRBV1 NA ASSQRAGRVFTDTQY
TRBJ2-2 TRBV6-8 NA ASSYLGVNTGELF
TRBJ2-1 TRBV9 NA ASSVGRGNEQF
TRBJ1-1 TRBV9 NA ASSPREGSTEAF
TRBJ2-1 TRBV7-8 NA ASSFLMINEQF
TRBJ1-3 TRBV9 NA ASSPGGGNTIY
TRBJ1-5 TRBV4-1 NA ASSQDFAGRGQPQH
TRBJ2-1 TRBV9 TRBD2 ASTEGLADLNEQF
TRBJ1-1 TRBV18 NA ASSGGHEWNTEAF
TRBJ1-2 TRBV29-1 TRBD1 SVEKQGASSEGYT
TRBJ1-1 TRBV5-1 NA ASSLNPIGRNTEAF
TRBJ1-1 TRBV28 NA ASSFGGGMNTEAF
TRBJ2-1 TRBV6-8 NA ASSVPLGRYNEQF
TRBJ1-1 TRBV30 NA AWSTGPGTEAF
TRBJ2-5 TRBV9 NA ASSVGAGLETQY
TRBJ1-4 TRBV11-3 TRBD1 ASSPDRVLANEKLF
TRBJ2-3 TRBV10-2 NA ASSRLEDTQY
TRBJ2-5 TRBV6-8 NA ASSPPRGQETQY
TRBJ1-5 TRBV6-8 NA ASSDAGPRADQPQH
TRBJ1-2 TRBV30 NA AWSPGYGYT
TRBJ1-1 TRBV6-8 NA ASRAGVQAEAF
TRBJ1-3 TRBV6-8 TRBD1 ASSYRGRSGNTIY
TRBJ2-1 TRBV9 NA ASVTGFSYNEQF
TRBJ1-1 TRBV10-2 NA ASSGGSLGTEAF
TRBJ1-1 TRBV7-2 NA ASSLGQNTEAF
TRBJ1-3 TRBV11-3 NA ASTRPPRVEGNTIY
TRBJ2-5 TRBV4-1 TRBD1 ASSPGARQGPETQY
TRBJ1-1 TRBV6-8 TRBD1 ASSQGDTEAF
TRBJ1-1 TRBV19 NA ASGAGTREAF
TRBJ2-3 TRBV15 NA ATSSELGNTDTQY
TRBJ2-1 TRBV10-1 NA ASSEKGEQF
TRBJ2-1 TRBV5-1 NA ASSKGGGLEVHEQF
TRBJ2-1 TRBV30 NA AWSPGNEQF
TRBJ2-1 TRBV6-8 NA ASSVLAYNEQF
TRBJ2-6 TRBV7-5 NA ASSLSGFGGANVLT
TRBJ2-3 TRBV7-5 NA ASSVLAGGPYDTQY
TRBJ2-2 TRBV7-1 NA ASSSDRAGELF
TRBJ1-2 TRBV28 NA ASSWGVGAYT
TRBJ2-6 TRBV11-3 NA ASSPGSGGANVLT
TRBJ2-1 TRBV11-3 NA ASSPPLATNEQF
TRBJ2-1 TRBV19 NA ASSIATYRDQSSYNEQF
TRBJ2-5 TRBV11-3 TRBD2 ASRVAGESETQY
TRBJ2-1 TRBV18 NA ASSPLEPTESKGPCQF
TRBJ2-3 TRBV16 TRBD2 ASSPYPDGGSTDTQY
TRBJ1-1 TRBV19 NA ASSIGGRGTGEAF
TRBJ2-2 TRBV30 NA AWTSRGRTGELF